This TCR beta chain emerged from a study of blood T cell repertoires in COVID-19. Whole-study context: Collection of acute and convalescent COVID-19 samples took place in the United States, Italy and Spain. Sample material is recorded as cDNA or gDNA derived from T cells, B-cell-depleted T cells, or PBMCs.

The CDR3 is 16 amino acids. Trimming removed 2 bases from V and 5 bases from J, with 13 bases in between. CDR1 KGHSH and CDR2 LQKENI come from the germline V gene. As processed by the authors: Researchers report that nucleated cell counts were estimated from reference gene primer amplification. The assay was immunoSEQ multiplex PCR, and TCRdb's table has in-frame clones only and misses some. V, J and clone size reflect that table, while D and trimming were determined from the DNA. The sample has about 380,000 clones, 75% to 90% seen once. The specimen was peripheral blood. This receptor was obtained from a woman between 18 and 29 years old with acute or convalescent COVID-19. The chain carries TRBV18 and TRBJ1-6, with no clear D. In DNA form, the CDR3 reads TGTGCCAGCTCACCAGGCCCGCTCGTGAATAATTCACCCCTCCACTTT. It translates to CASSPGPLVNNSPLHF.